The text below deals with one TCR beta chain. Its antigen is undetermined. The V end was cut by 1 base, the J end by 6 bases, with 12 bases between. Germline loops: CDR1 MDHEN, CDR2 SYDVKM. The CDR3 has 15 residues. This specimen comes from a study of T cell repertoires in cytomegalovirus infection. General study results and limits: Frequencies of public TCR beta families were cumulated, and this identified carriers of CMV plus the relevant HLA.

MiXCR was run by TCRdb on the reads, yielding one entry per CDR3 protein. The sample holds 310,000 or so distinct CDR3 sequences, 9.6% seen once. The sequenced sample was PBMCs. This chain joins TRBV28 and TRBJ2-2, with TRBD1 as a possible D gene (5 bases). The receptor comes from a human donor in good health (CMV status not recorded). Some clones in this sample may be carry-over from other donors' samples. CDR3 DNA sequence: TGTGCCAGCAGTTTATACGGCGAAGGGGCCGGGGAGCTGTTTTTT. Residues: CASSLYGEGAGELFF.